These T cell receptor beta chains were read from a single sample in a study of CD8+CD57+ T cells in acquired aplastic anemia. TCRdb called the reads again in MiXCR, with one record for every CDR3 protein. The sample contains approximately 120,000 distinct CDR3 sequences, about 40% of which appear only once. What was sequenced was sorted CD4+, CD8+, or CD8+CD57+ T cells (not recorded which) from PBMCs. These receptors all come from a human donor with aplastic anemia. Both conserved end residues are part of each CDR3.

V gene,J gene,CDR3 protein
TRBV7-9,TRBJ1-1,CASRQGYMNTEAFF
TRBV2,TRBJ1-2,CASSADLLGYGYTF
TRBV19,TRBJ1-2,CASSAGQEGYGYAF
TRBV5-1,TRBJ2-1,CASSHRGNEQFF
TRBV5-1,TRBJ1-2,CASSLGTARGDYGYTF
TRBV19,TRBJ1-5,CASSMVFGQNNQPQHF
TRBV6-1,TRBJ1-2,CASTVYPGTGIVGYTF
TRBV10-3,TRBJ2-7,CAISEFERGGYEQYF
TRBV2,TRBJ2-7,CASSEKGPRNYEQYF
TRBV6-2/TRBV6-3,TRBJ2-7,CASSYSELLYEQYF
TRBV5-1,TRBJ2-5,CASSLAIVAGGMTQYF
TRBV5-1,TRBJ2-1,CASSLTGTVSNEQFF
TRBV9,TRBJ1-6,CARIRDRNSPLHF
TRBV7-8,TRBJ2-2,CASSYLAGHPSPGELFF
TRBV18,TRBJ1-2,CASSPGPGPNYGYTF
TRBV5-1,TRBJ2-1,CASSFIDRGSEQFF
TRBV29-1,TRBJ1-1,CSVEHIQGATEAFF
TRBV5-4,TRBJ1-5,CASSLEPGDQPQHF
TRBV27,TRBJ1-6,CASGRTAYNSPLHF
TRBV24-1,TRBJ1-2,CATSDPGIDYGYTF
TRBV3-1,TRBJ2-5,CASSQEVRGQRFRETQYF
TRBV19,TRBJ1-6,CASSPGPSRDSPLHF
TRBV10-2,TRBJ2-5,CASSDAGSQTQYF
TRBV7-2,TRBJ2-5,CASSPMGRGGAETQYF
TRBV20-1,TRBJ2-1,CSATPGGADEQFF
TRBV4-1,TRBJ1-6,CASSQEGRGPSPLHF
TRBV11-2,TRBJ2-2,CASGPGHGANTGELFF
TRBV5-4,TRBJ1-6,CASSLGGPGQYNSPLHF
TRBV5-6,TRBJ2-3,CASSLNSDTQYF
TRBV25-1,TRBJ2-3,CASSELEGDTDTQYF
TRBV7-8,TRBJ2-3,CASSSYGLGDTQYF
TRBV6-2/TRBV6-3,TRBJ2-1,CASLIPGTAQFF
TRBV12-3/TRBV12-4,TRBJ2-7,CASSSSGARGYEQYF
TRBV20-1,TRBJ1-1,CSASGPSGDRVAFF
TRBV10-3,TRBJ2-5,CAISESGLASYF
TRBV6-1,TRBJ1-2,CASRRDSSYGYTF
TRBV19,TRBJ2-2,CASRKQGGTGELFF
TRBV2,TRBJ2-2,CASRKGVITGELFF
TRBV20-1,TRBJ2-7,CSARDRRLAGLYEQYF
TRBV20-1,TRBJ1-5,CSARKGTQPQHF
TRBV19,TRBJ2-2,CASSIGGGTNTGELFF
TRBV7-9,TRBJ1-2,CASSSSGWVNYGYTF
TRBV7-8,TRBJ2-7,CASSFPDRRYEQYF
TRBV5-6,TRBJ2-2,CASNPDGVPGELFF
TRBV4-2,TRBJ1-1,CASTSWRELMNTEAFF
TRBV7-9,TRBJ1-1,CASSLNVDSSEAFF
TRBV5-1,TRBJ2-7,CASSSGSVYEQYF
TRBV19,TRBJ2-5,CASSINRETQYF
TRBV3-1,TRBJ2-3,CASSQGVDGAQYF